These 19 T cell receptor beta chains originate from one sample sequenced in a study of blood T cell repertoires in COVID-19. Profiling relied on immunoSEQ multiplex PCR, and the TCRdb table lists in-frame clones only, not all of them. The sample includes 200,000 or so clones, 84% seen only once; the top ten take approximately 1.8%. The sample was PBMCs or T cells enriched from blood (not recorded which). All receptors derive from a man in his sixties who had recovered from COVID-19.

This clone was recorded only once. V usage is TRBV7-9 and J usage is TRBJ2-1; 9 positions agree with TRBD2. CDR3 length: 15 residues. Germline CDR1 SEHNR, CDR2 FQNEAQ (reference sequence). Trimming at V came to 2 bases and at J to 7 bases, leaving 6 bases not matched to a gene. The CDR3 here is CASSLWGAGGNEQFF. The CDR3 bases are TGTGCCAGCAGCTTATGGGGAGCGGGGGGTAATGAGCAGTTCTTC.

The chain couples TRBV18 to TRBJ1-5; 9 nucleotides align to TRBD1. CDR3 length: 14 residues. With V trimmed by 3 bases and J by 4 bases, 1 base remained unmatched. Looked up from germline, CDR1 is KGHSH and CDR2 is LQKENI. This CDR3 reads CASSPDRGNQPQHF. In DNA, the CDR3 is TGTGCCAGCTCACCGGACAGGGGAAATCAGCCCCAGCATTTT.

This rearrangement joins TRBV12-3 or TRBV12-4 to TRBJ1-1; D possibly corresponds to TRBD1 (5 bases). V was clipped by 6 bases and J by 8 bases, with 13 bases between them. The CDR3 covers 12 residues. CDR3 region: CASRLTWGEAFF. The CDR3 DNA sequence: TGTGCCAGCAGACTTACCTGGGGCGAAGCTTTCTTT.

V and J are TRBV10-3 and TRBJ2-1, with 9 bases lining up with TRBD1. Germline lookup yields CDR1 ENHRY and CDR2 SYGVKD. The CDR3 contains 16 residues. Trimming took 2 bases from V and 5 from J; bases not matched to a gene: 7. The CDR3 spells CAISEPGTGPNNEQFF. The DNA for the CDR3 is TGTGCCATCAGTGAGCCCGGGACAGGGCCCAACAATGAGCAGTTCTTC.

V gene TRBV6-5 combines with J gene TRBJ1-1, with a tentative D call TRBD1 (5 bases). V was shortened by 3 bases and J by 1 base, with 15 bases between the two germline ends. CDR1 MNHEY and CDR2 SVGAGI come from the germline V gene. There are 16 residues in the CDR3. CDR3 DNA sequence: TGTGCCAGCAGTTATTCGAGACAGCAGGCGAACACTGAAGCTTTCTTT. It is translated as CASSYSRQQANTEAFF.

This sequence joins TRBV3-1 (or the pseudogene TRBV3-2) and TRBJ2-1; 8 nucleotides line up with TRBD2. CDR1 is LGHDT, CDR2 YNNKEL, per germline (reference sequence). Germline trimming cut 1 base from V and 8 bases from J; bases unmatched to any gene: 19. The CDR3 is 19 amino acids. DNA of the CDR3: TGTGCCAGCAGCCAAGGAGTGGGGATTTCCGGGGGGGCTTGGTATGAGCAGTTCTTC. Translating it yields CASSQGVGISGGAWYEQFF.

This chain links TRBV24-1 with TRBJ1-4; 9 bases are a match to TRBD1. The V gene end was trimmed by 5 bases and the J gene end by 8 bases; junction bases not matched to a gene: 5. The CDR3 spans 14 residues. Germline CDR1 and CDR2: KGHDR and SFDVKD. CDR3 nucleotides: TGTGCCACCAGTGGAGGACAGGGGACGGAAAAACTGTTTTTT. It encodes CATSGGQGTEKLFF.

V and J are TRBV18 and TRBJ2-7, with TRBD2 matching over 9 bases. This CDR3 is 16 amino acids long. Trimming at V came to 4 bases and at J to 0 bases, leaving 7 bases not matched to a gene. Germline V gene sequence: CDR1 KGHSH, CDR2 LQKENI. CDR3 region: CASSRGASGASYEQYF. Here the CDR3 DNA reads TGTGCCAGCTCACGGGGGGCTAGCGGGGCCTCCTACGAGCAGTACTTC.

This clone was seen a single time. CDR3 sequence (DNA): TGTGCCAGCAGCCCCAGGACCAGGGGTGGCTACACCTTC. Its protein product is CASSPRTRGGYTF. V and J are TRBV14 and TRBJ1-2; D might be TRBD1 (6 bases). Between the trimmed V and J ends, which lost 4 bases and 7 bases, there was a span of 13 bases. The germline V gene encodes CDR1 SGHDN and CDR2 FVKESK. This CDR3 region has 13 residues.

The J gene is TRBJ2-7, the V gene TRBV30; D unresolved. The germline gives CDR1 GTSNPN, CDR2 SVGIG (reference sequence). V lost 4 bases, J lost 2 bases, and 9 bases lay in between. This CDR3 has 12 amino acids. DNA of the CDR3: TGTGCCTGGAATACAGCACCCTACGAGCAGTACTTC. Translated, it gives CAWNTAPYEQYF.

This clone was recorded once. At the DNA level, this CDR3 is encoded by other sequences in the same sample as well. The rearrangement joins TRBV3-1 (or the pseudogene TRBV3-2) to TRBJ1-5, with TRBD1 as a possible D gene (5 bases). V was pared by 2 bases and J by 5 bases, with 7 bases between. The CDR3 has 13 amino acids. CDR1 and CDR2 from the germline V gene are LGHDT and YNNKEL (reference sequence). CDR3 amino acids: CASSQTGDQPQHF. The DNA for the CDR3 is TGTGCCAGCAGCCAAACGGGGGATCAGCCCCAGCATTTT.

The chain joins TRBV19 to TRBJ2-6; 7 nucleotides match TRBD2. The germline V gene encodes CDR1 LNHDA and CDR2 SQIVND (reference sequence). CDR3 size: 18 residues. The ends lost 4 bases at V and 1 base at J; junction bases unmatched: 10. The CDR3 loop reads CASSTSGRGKSGANVLTF. CDR3 nucleotide sequence: TGTGCCAGTAGTACCTCGGGGCGGGGGAAGTCTGGGGCCAACGTCCTGACTTTC.

The chain recombines TRBV27 with TRBJ2-1, with D possibly matching TRBD1 (5 bases). Germline V gene sequence: CDR1 MNHEY, CDR2 SMNVEV (reference sequence). The CDR3 has 16 amino acids. V lost 6 bases and J lost 7, with 22 bases in between. CDR3 coding DNA: TGTGCCAGCAGCACACCGGACATGCTAGTTTTGAATGAGCAGTTCTTC. Residues: CASSTPDMLVLNEQFF.

J is TRBJ1-1 and V is TRBV7-2; the D is unclear. The V end lost 1 base, the J end lost 10 bases, and 13 bases lay between the germline ends. Germline values: CDR1 SGHTA, CDR2 FQGNSA. The CDR3 length is 13 residues. The CDR3 is CASSLERRSGAFF. The CDR3 coding sequence is TGTGCCAGCAGCTTAGAACGCAGATCGGGAGCTTTCTTT.

This clone has just one count. This chain connects TRBV28 to TRBJ1-3; 8 nucleotides align to TRBD1. The CDR3 has 15 amino acids. V lost 3 bases to trimming and J lost 4 bases; unmatched junction nucleotides: 5. Per germline, CDR1 MDHEN and CDR2 SYDVKM. CDR3 sequence reads: CASSLGQAMGNTIYF. The CDR3 nucleotides are TGTGCCAGCAGTTTGGGACAGGCAATGGGAAACACCATATATTTT.

This sequence joins TRBV12-5 and TRBJ1-4, with TRBD1 as a possible D gene (6 bases). Trimming removed 5 bases from V and 5 bases from J, with 15 bases in between. CDR1 and CDR2 (germline): LGHNT, FRNRAP. The CDR3 totals 15 residues. The CDR3 protein is CASGQSGQRNEKLFF. In DNA form, the CDR3 reads TGTGCTAGTGGTCAATCAGGACAGAGGAATGAAAAACTGTTTTTT.

The chain couples TRBV24-1 to TRBJ2-5, with TRBD1 as a possible D gene (6 bases). There are 12 residues in the CDR3. With 6 bases removed from V and 4 bases from J, the gap between germline ends came to 8 bases. Germline V CDR1 and CDR2: KGHDR, SFDVKD. The CDR3 loop reads CATSQGRETQYF. DNA for the CDR3: TGTGCCACCAGTCAGGGGAGAGAGACCCAGTACTTC.

This clone has a single count. The chain joins TRBV20-1 to TRBJ1-1, with no clear D. CDR3 length equals 14 residues. Between the trimmed V and J ends, which lost 3 bases and 3 bases, there was a span of 14 bases. CDR1 is DFQATT and CDR2 is SNEGSKA in the germline V gene (reference sequence). CDR3 coding DNA: TGCAGTGCTAGTCAGGCCAGGCGGGACACTGAAGCTTTCTTT. Protein product: CSASQARRDTEAFF.

The chain joins TRBV3-1 (or the pseudogene TRBV3-2) to TRBJ1-2; D is unresolved. CDR3 length equals 14 residues. V gave up 1 base and J gave up 4 bases, with 10 bases separating them. Germline CDR1 reads LGHDT; CDR2 reads YNNKEL (reference sequence). The CDR3 spells CASSQGGLGYGYTF. The CDR3 DNA sequence: TGTGCCAGCAGCCAAGGCGGCCTGGGCTATGGCTACACCTTC.